This T cell receptor (beta chain) came from a study of shared clonotypes between healthy human individuals. Measured with immunoSEQ multiplex PCR; TCRdb has only the in-frame clones, and not every one. Of millions of clones listed, 85% to 95% are singletons. This CDR3 comprises 16 residues. Germline V gives CDR1 SGDLS, CDR2 YYNGEE. V lost 0 bases and J 2 bases, leaving 11 bases between the germline ends. The study, taken as a whole, reports: The generation probabilities recorded for non-shared clonotypes fell below those of clonotypes shared by all four donors. Donor clonotype sharing was expected to depend on sequencing depth.

In the case of this clone: Antigen unknown. The CDR3 carries no conserved terminal phenylalanine or tryptophan, so it likely arises from a read error.

Naivety among CD8 cells was defined by CD45RO negativity and positive CCR7 selection, thereby excluding terminally differentiated effector memory CD45RA+ cells. The chain has TRBV9 and TRBJ2-2; a possible D gene is TRBD2 (5 bases). The receptor was derived from a man younger than 30 in good health. The material sequenced was naive CD8+ T cells sorted from blood. The CDR3 DNA sequence: TGTGCCAGCAGCGTAGGGCCGGGGTCCAACACCGGGGAGCTGTTTTCT. Translation: CASSVGPGSNTGELFS.